This entry features one TCR beta chain sequence. These data belong to a study of blood T cell repertoires in COVID-19. Study context: Samples of COVID-19 (acute and convalescent) were obtained from the United States, Italy and Spain. PBMCs, B-cell-depleted T cells, or T cells were the source of the cDNA or gDNA that made up the material.

The germline V gene has CDR1 SGHRS and CDR2 YFSETQ. The CDR3 consists of 14 residues. Losses at the gene ends were 7 bases for V and 5 bases for J; bases not matched to a gene: 8. In the source study's methods: Estimated nucleated cell counts came from reference gene primer amplification. Profiling relied on immunoSEQ multiplex PCR, and the TCRdb table lists in-frame clones only, not all of them. V and J calls and clone size are given by that table; D and trimming were obtained from the DNA. The table records approximately 100,000 clones, approximately 84% of them present only once. Source material: peripheral blood. This clonotype originated in a human donor in a cohort sampled during active or convalescent COVID-19. The J gene is TRBJ1-5, the V gene TRBV5-1; 8 bases are a match to TRBD1. The CDR3 nucleotides read TGCGCCAGCTTTGGACAGGGCTCCGATCAGCCCCAGCATTTT. Residues: CASFGQGSDQPQHF.